The TCR beta chain described here comes from a study of technical replicates of blood from several donors. Libraries were prepared by immunoSEQ multiplex PCR; TCRdb keeps only in-frame clonotypes and omits some of them. The data contain about 15,000 clones, under 90% of them singletons. From germline, CDR1 is SGHRS and CDR2 YFSETQ. The CDR3 is 16 amino acids. Deletions cut 3 bases from V and 7 bases from J, with 23 bases between. The receptor was derived from a human donor in good health. Some clones in this sample may be carry-over from other donors' samples. The chain has TRBV5-1 and TRBJ2-7, with D possibly matching TRBD2 (6 bases). Sequencing was performed on PBMCs. CDR3 loop: CASSSLKGTGVREQYF. Here the CDR3 DNA reads TGCGCCAGCAGCTCCCTCAAGGGGACTGGAGTGCGGGAGCAGTACTTC.